These 21 T cell receptor beta chains originate from one sample sequenced in a study of OX40 agonist ivuxolimab in advanced cancers. Assay: immunoSEQ multiplex PCR; the TCRdb copy retains only in-frame clones and omits some. The data contain nearly 45,000 clones, approximately 88% of them singletons. The starting material was CD4+ or CD8+ T cells sorted from blood, obtained in a trial of the OX40 agonist ivuxolimab. The receptor source for this set is an adult with an advanced solid tumor such as melanoma, head and neck, liver or kidney cancer.

There are a few counts of this clone. J is TRBJ2-1 and V is TRBV7-8; perhaps TRBD1 as D (6 bases). V lost 0 bases to trimming and J lost 2 bases, with 8 bases between them. The germline gives CDR1 SGHVS, CDR2 FQNEAQ. CDR3 length: 15 amino acids. The DNA of the CDR3 is TGTGCCAGCAGCTTAGCGGGACAACCCTACAATGAGCAGTTCTTC. This codes for CASSLAGQPYNEQFF. Supplemented by reference TRBV7-8 and TRBJ2-1, the full variable domain reads GAGVSQSPRYKVAKRGQDVALRCDPISGHVSLFWYQQALGQGPEFLTYFQNEAQLDKSGLPSDRFFAERPEGSVSTLKIQRTQQEDSAVYLCASSLAGQPYNEQFFGPGTRLTVL.

The rearrangement uses TRBV11-2 and TRBJ1-2; D is perhaps TRBD1 (6 bases). This CDR3 region has 15 residues. The V gene's germline CDR1 is SGHAT and CDR2 FQNNGV. V was cut by 5 bases and J by 4 bases, with 17 bases left in between. The CDR3 DNA is TGTGCCAGCAGCCAGTCTAGGGGGACGGTCTATGGCTACACCTTC. This sequence encodes CASSQSRGTVYGYTF.

This clone was detected only once. J is TRBJ2-4 and V is TRBV5-8; D is perhaps TRBD2 (6 bases). This CDR3 region has 14 residues. CDR1 SGHTS and CDR2 YDEGEE come from the germline V gene. The germline V and J ends were trimmed by 4 bases and 6 bases, with 14 bases remaining between them. In nucleotides, the CDR3 is TGTGCCAGCAGCACCTCCGGGACTTCAAACATTCAGTACTTC. The encoded protein is CASSTSGTSNIQYF.

This rearrangement joins TRBV19 to TRBJ2-1; D possibly corresponds to TRBD2 (6 bases). V lost 1 base and J 8 bases, leaving 18 bases between the germline ends. From germline, CDR1 is LNHDA and CDR2 SQIVND (reference sequence). This CDR3 contains 16 residues. The CDR3 spells CASSIGWRGPLDEQFF. CDR3 nucleotides: TGTGCCAGTAGTATAGGATGGCGGGGCCCTCTCGATGAGCAGTTCTTC.

The chain is built from TRBV19 and TRBJ1-5, with a tentative D call TRBD1 (5 bases). Germline V gene data show CDR1 as LNHDA and CDR2 as SQIVND (reference sequence). The CDR3 runs 14 residues. Trimming removed 8 bases from V and 5 bases from J, with 16 bases in between. CDR3 bases: TGTGCCAGTGGCGGCAGGGTAGTTGATCAGCCCCAGCATTTT. Translated, it gives CASGGRVVDQPQHF.

The chain employs TRBV5-4 and TRBJ1-2; 9 nucleotides line up with TRBD1. Trimming removed 4 bases from V and 8 bases from J; junction bases left unmatched: 9. The CDR3 extends over 14 amino acids. CDR1 SGHNT and CDR2 YYREEE come from the germline V gene (reference sequence). The CDR3 loop reads CASSVYTGGNGYTF. DNA of the CDR3: TGTGCCAGCAGCGTATATACAGGGGGCAACGGCTACACCTTC.

The J gene is TRBJ1-1, the V gene TRBV9, with no clear D. The length of the CDR3 is 14 residues. The V gene's germline CDR1 is SGDLS and CDR2 YYNGEE. Trimming removed 3 bases from V and 8 bases from J, with 17 bases in between. CDR3 in amino acids: CASSAHPDGQEAFF. The CDR3 DNA reads TGTGCCAGCAGCGCACACCCCGATGGCCAGGAAGCTTTCTTT.

The rearrangement links TRBV28 to TRBJ2-1; 11 bases match TRBD1. Germline CDR1 and CDR2: MDHEN and SYDVKM. The CDR3 loop spans 15 amino acids. V shed 5 bases, J shed 7 bases, and the junction held 7 bases outside the gene matches. The CDR3 nucleotides are TGTGCCAGCAGTCCCCGGGACAGGGGGTTAAATGAGCAGTTCTTC. The encoded protein is CASSPRDRGLNEQFF.

This clone was seen more than once but under ten times. The chain links TRBV27 to TRBJ2-7; D tentatively fits TRBD1 or TRBD2 (6 bases each). V shed 6 bases and J shed 2 bases, with 14 bases lying between them. Germline V gives CDR1 MNHEY, CDR2 SMNVEV (reference sequence). This CDR3 region has 14 residues. The DNA for the CDR3 is TGTGCCAGCAGCTCGTGGGGGGCAACCTACGAGCAGTACTTC. Protein product: CASSSWGATYEQYF.

V usage is TRBV5-6 and J usage is TRBJ1-1; tentative D call: TRBD1 (6 bases). The CDR3 has 16 residues. Germline loops: CDR1 SGHDT, CDR2 YYEEEE. Trimming removed 1 base at V and 3 bases at J, with 16 bases between. The CDR3 here is CASSLPKTGRDTEAFF. The CDR3 DNA follows: TGTGCCAGCAGCTTGCCGAAAACAGGGAGGGACACTGAAGCTTTCTTT.

The chain has TRBV21-1 and TRBJ2-3; the tabulated D call, TRBD2, remains unverified against the DNA. TRBV21-1 corresponds to a pseudogene. This CDR3 has 18 amino acids. In DNA, the CDR3 is TGTGCCAGCAGCAAAGCGCTGGCACTAGAAGTGCGCGCAGATACGCAGTATTTT. This sequence encodes CASSKALALEVRADTQYF.

CDR3 loop: CASSHQGTDTQYF. The CDR3 region has the DNA TGTGCCAGCAGCCACCAGGGCACAGATACGCAGTATTTT. The chain uses TRBV7-7 and TRBJ2-3; no clear D gene. Germline V CDR1 and CDR2: SSHAT, FNYEAQ (reference sequence). The V end lost 5 bases, the J end lost 1 base, and 7 bases lay between the germline ends. This CDR3 is built from 13 residues.

This clone was seen a handful of times. The J gene is TRBJ1-4, the V gene TRBV2; D is undetermined. Germline assignment: CDR1 SNHLY and CDR2 FYNNEI. Trimming took 3 bases from V and 5 from J, leaving 13 bases between them. The CDR3 spans 15 residues. The CDR3 reads CASSDAGERNEKLFF. In DNA, the CDR3 is TGTGCCAGCAGTGATGCCGGTGAACGAAATGAAAAACTGTTTTTT.

The chain joins TRBV16 to TRBJ1-1; TRBD1 aligns across 7 bases. V trimming: 2 bases; J trimming: 5 bases; junction bases outside the gene matches: 5. This CDR3 has 14 amino acids. Per germline, CDR1 KGHSY and CDR2 FQNENV. CDR3 region: CASSQRAGGTEAFF. CDR3 coding DNA: TGTGCCAGCAGCCAAAGAGCAGGGGGGACTGAAGCTTTCTTT.

CDR3 coding DNA: TGTGCCAGCAGCTCCAGGGCCCGCTCCTACAATGAGCAGTTCTTC. This translates into CASSSRARSYNEQFF. The genes are TRBV7-9 and TRBJ2-1; a weak D match, TRBD1 (5 bases). Trimming took off 4 bases at V and 0 bases at J, with 10 bases between the two ends. Germline V gene data show CDR1 as SEHNR and CDR2 as FQNEAQ (reference sequence). This CDR3 spans 15 amino acids.

In the case of this clone: Other DNA sequences of this sample code for an identical CDR3. The V call is TRBV7-9, the J call TRBJ1-5; D is unresolved. The CDR3 extends over 13 amino acids. Trimming shortened V by 1 base and J by 2 bases, and 3 bases separated the two germline ends. Germline V lookup: CDR1 SEHNR, CDR2 FQNEAQ (reference sequence). The CDR3 spells CASSLVGNQPQHF. CDR3 in DNA: TGTGCCAGCAGCTTAGTGGGCAATCAGCCCCAGCATTTT.

The chain has TRBV12-5 and TRBJ2-5; 9 bases agree with TRBD1. Germline-derived CDR1 and CDR2 are LGHNT and FRNRAP. This CDR3 region has 15 residues. Germline trimming cut 2 bases from V and 5 bases from J; bases unmatched to any gene: 6. CDR3 in amino acids: CASGLYWTGVETQYF. CDR3 nucleotides: TGTGCTAGTGGTTTGTATTGGACAGGGGTGGAGACCCAGTACTTC.

The CDR3 loop is CASSPGTGNQPQHF. CDR3 DNA sequence: TGTGCCAGCTCACCAGGGACAGGGAATCAGCCCCAGCATTTT. The V and J genes are TRBV18 and TRBJ1-5; 9 nucleotides align to TRBD1. The germline V gene encodes CDR1 KGHSH and CDR2 LQKENI. The CDR3 spans 14 residues. V was pared by 2 bases and J by 4 bases, with 0 bases of the junction left unmatched.

The chain employs TRBV2 and TRBJ1-3, with D unclear. Germline V lookup: CDR1 SNHLY, CDR2 FYNNEI. V dropped 2 bases and J dropped 7 bases, with 12 bases sitting between them. This CDR3 comprises 14 residues. DNA of the CDR3: TGTGCCAGCAGTGAACGCGGGGAAGTCAACACCATATATTTT. It yields the protein CASSERGEVNTIYF. Based on the CDR3 plus reference TRBV2 and TRBJ1-3, the full variable domain is EPEVTQTPSHQVTQMGQEVILRCVPISNHLYFYWYRQILGQKVEFLVSFYNNEISEKSEIFDDQFSVERPDGSNFTLKIRSTKLEDSAMYFCASSERGEVNTIYFGEGSWLTVV.

This rearrangement joins TRBV5-8 to TRBJ2-5; TRBD2 matches at 14 bases. The CDR3 extends over 17 amino acids. Trimming removed 1 base from V and 4 bases from J; junction bases left unmatched: 6. Germline V gene data show CDR1 as SGHTS and CDR2 as YDEGEE. The DNA for the CDR3 is TGTGCCAGCAGCTTGAGGTCCGGACTAGCGGGAGGAGAGACCCAGTACTTC. Its translation is CASSLRSGLAGGETQYF.

V and J are TRBV28 and TRBJ1-4; TRBD1 agrees at 8 bases. Germline CDR1 MDHEN, CDR2 SYDVKM. With V trimmed by 5 bases and J by 7 bases, 18 bases remained unmatched. The CDR3 is 18 residues long. The CDR3 is CASSPVTGTGGWSEKLFF. As DNA, the CDR3 is TGTGCCAGCAGTCCCGTAACCGGGACAGGAGGATGGAGTGAAAAACTGTTTTTT.